The 25 T cell receptor beta chains given below trace back to one sample, sequenced in a study of graft-versus-host responses after intestinal transplantation. Intraepithelial and lamina propria lymphocytes were freed from processed graft tissue. The data were produced by immunoSEQ multiplex PCR, yet TCRdb's version contains in-frame clones alone and is incomplete. The data contain some 15,000 clones, about 80% of them singletons. The source was ileum tissue, collected 584 days after intestinal transplantation. These receptors came from a human patient who received an intestinal transplant, so some T cells may come from the graft donor.

The table lists this clone with a count of one. The rearrangement uses TRBV2 and TRBJ2-7, with 8 bases fitting TRBD1. This CDR3 comprises 13 residues. Germline CDR1 SNHLY, CDR2 FYNNEI. J gave up 4 bases and V 1 base, and 0 bases lay outside the gene matches. The DNA of the CDR3 is TGTGCCAGCAGTGAAGGGACAGGGTACGAGCAGTACTTC. Translating gives CASSEGTGYEQYF.

A note on this clone: The germline gene is not matched at one end of the junction; a read error may be the cause. This chain joins TRBV7-9 and TRBJ1-5; 7 positions match TRBD1. CDR3 length equals 16 residues. The V gene's germline CDR1 is SEHNR and CDR2 FQNEAQ (reference sequence). The CDR3 coding sequence is TGTGCCAGCAGCTTATGGGACAGTTATAGCAATCAGCCCCAGCGTTTT. Translating it yields CASSLWDSYSNQPQRF.

This clone was observed a handful of times. V gene TRBV4-1 combines with J gene TRBJ1-2; possibly TRBD1 for D (6 bases). There are 17 residues in the CDR3. Trimming took off 4 bases at V and 4 bases at J, with 22 bases between the two ends. From germline, CDR1 is MGHRA and CDR2 YSYEKL. The CDR3: CASSPRASGEAIYGYTF. The CDR3 coding sequence is TGCGCCAGCAGCCCGAGAGCTTCAGGGGAAGCCATCTATGGCTACACCTTC.

This rearrangement joins TRBV14 to TRBJ2-5, with 8 nucleotides matching TRBD2. Germline values: CDR1 SGHDN, CDR2 FVKESK. With V trimmed by 4 bases and J by 2 bases, 6 bases remained unmatched. The CDR3 is 15 residues long. In DNA form, the CDR3 reads TGTGCCAGCAGCCCTACCGGGACTAGGCAAGAGACCCAGTACTTC. Its translation is CASSPTGTRQETQYF.

The chain has TRBV5-4 and TRBJ2-5; perhaps TRBD1 as D (5 bases). This CDR3 comprises 15 residues. Trimming left V 1 base short and J 5 bases short, with 15 bases between. Per germline, CDR1 SGHNT and CDR2 YYREEE (reference sequence). CDR3: CASSLKGWDKETQYF. The CDR3 nucleotides read TGTGCCAGCAGCTTGAAGGGGTGGGATAAGGAGACCCAGTACTTC.

V is TRBV6-6 and J is TRBJ1-1; D is undetermined. The V end lost 7 bases, the J end lost 3 bases, and 12 bases lay between the germline ends. Per germline, CDR1 MNHNY and CDR2 SVGAGI (reference sequence). CDR3 length: 13 amino acids. The CDR3 region is CASTLWRDTEAFF. The CDR3 nucleotides read TGTGCCAGCACCTTATGGAGGGACACTGAAGCTTTCTTT.

The genes are TRBV7-9 and TRBJ1-2, with D hard to call. Trimming left V 0 bases short and J 5 bases short, with 16 bases between. In germline, CDR1 is SEHNR, CDR2 FQNEAQ (reference sequence). The CDR3 contains 16 residues. The CDR3 nucleotides read TGTGCCAGCAGCTTAGCGACTCAAAGGTGGGGTTATGGCTACACCTTC. It encodes CASSLATQRWGYGYTF.

The V gene is TRBV4-1, the J gene TRBJ1-5, with D hard to call. CDR3 size: 15 residues. Trimming took off 4 bases at V and 0 bases at J, with 10 bases between the two ends. Germline CDR1 MGHRA, CDR2 YSYEKL. The CDR3 spells CASSPRDYSNQPQHF. In nucleotides, the CDR3 is TGCGCCAGCAGCCCTCGGGATTATAGCAATCAGCCCCAGCATTTT.

The V gene is TRBV10-3, the J gene TRBJ2-7; 7 bases match TRBD2. The CDR3 runs to 15 residues. The junction had 7 bases not matched to a gene; V was cut back by 4 bases and J by 1 base. Germline CDR1 and CDR2: ENHRY and SYGVKD. The CDR3 region has the DNA TGTGCCATCAGTGTCGCCGGGGAGGGTTCCTACGAGCAGTACTTC. Amino acid sequence: CAISVAGEGSYEQYF.

V and J are TRBV18 and TRBJ2-3, with D possibly matching TRBD2 (6 bases). The CDR3 is made up of 15 amino acids. The V and J ends lost 1 base and 0 bases respectively, with 8 bases between them. Per germline, CDR1 KGHSH and CDR2 LQKENI. This chain's CDR3 is CASSPRGLSTDTQYF. In nucleotides, the CDR3 is TGTGCCAGCTCACCACGGGGACTGAGCACAGATACGCAGTATTTT.

V and J are TRBV9 and TRBJ2-1, with 7 bases fitting TRBD1. The CDR3 runs to 20 residues. V trimming: 1 base; J trimming: 0 bases; junction bases outside the gene matches: 16. Germline CDR1 is SGDLS and CDR2 is YYNGEE. The CDR3: CASSVSETGSRGGSYNEQFF. The CDR3, as DNA: TGTGCCAGCAGCGTATCCGAGACAGGGTCGCGAGGGGGCTCCTACAATGAGCAGTTCTTC.

The chain is built from TRBV6-1 and TRBJ2-7; D gene unclear. The CDR3 consists of 12 residues. The germline V gene encodes CDR1 MNHNS and CDR2 SASEGT. Trimming took off 8 bases at V and 5 bases at J, with 13 bases between the two ends. The chain's CDR3 is CASQLIRDEQYF. Written as DNA, the CDR3 is TGTGCCAGCCAACTAATCCGGGACGAGCAGTACTTC.

The rearrangement uses TRBV7-3 and TRBJ1-1, with D hard to call. The CDR3 contains 13 residues. Germline values: CDR1 SGHTA, CDR2 FQGTGA. Trimming removed 3 bases from V and 1 base from J, with 6 bases in between. CDR3: CASSFNRNTEAFF. The CDR3 nucleotides read TGTGCCAGCAGCTTCAACAGGAACACTGAAGCTTTCTTT.

The chain is built from TRBV5-7 and TRBJ2-7; D ambiguous. TRBV5-7 is assigned to the ORF class and has an uncertain function. The V and J ends lost 1 base and 4 bases respectively, with 9 bases between them. This CDR3 has 13 amino acids. The CDR3 loop is CASSLITAYEQYF. The CDR3 nucleotides read TGTGCCAGCAGCTTGATAACAGCTTACGAGCAGTACTTC.

This clone was recorded a few times. This chain links TRBV6-6 with TRBJ2-1, with D uncertain. The CDR3 sequence is 13 residues long. Germline assignment: CDR1 MNHNY and CDR2 SVGAGI (reference sequence). Trimming removed 2 bases from V and 8 bases from J, with 10 bases in between. The CDR3 sequence is CASSYTGGDEQFF. The DNA of the CDR3 is TGTGCCAGCAGTTACACCGGTGGGGATGAGCAGTTCTTC.

This clone was observed once. The genes are TRBV6-1 and TRBJ1-4; tentatively, D is TRBD1 (6 bases). Germline loops: CDR1 MNHNS, CDR2 SASEGT. V was pared by 0 bases and J by 2 bases, with 7 bases between. The CDR3 length is 15 residues. The CDR3 loop is CASSEATGTNEKLFF. The CDR3 bases are TGTGCCAGCAGTGAAGCCACAGGGACTAATGAAAAACTGTTTTTT.

The chain combines TRBV18 with TRBJ2-3; D is unresolved. The V gene's germline CDR1 is KGHSH and CDR2 LQKENI. V shed 6 bases and J shed 1 base, with 17 bases lying between them. The length of the CDR3 is 16 residues. The CDR3 here is CASSLHGLPGTDTQYF. CDR3 coding DNA: TGTGCCAGCTCCCTCCATGGGTTACCGGGCACAGATACGCAGTATTTT.

The J gene is TRBJ1-3, the V gene TRBV2; 7 nucleotides align to TRBD1. Germline lookup yields CDR1 SNHLY and CDR2 FYNNEI. The CDR3 length is 14 residues. V was pared by 6 bases and J by 4 bases, with 6 bases of the junction left unmatched. The CDR3 loop reads CASRGDRVGNTIYF. CDR3 coding DNA: TGTGCCAGCAGGGGAGACAGGGTAGGAAACACCATATATTTT.

In its sample, this clone was seen a few times. The V gene is TRBV27, the J gene TRBJ1-4; D is possibly TRBD1 (5 bases). Trimming cost V 5 bases and J 7 bases, with 17 bases left between them. Germline lookup yields CDR1 MNHEY and CDR2 SMNVEV (reference sequence). This CDR3 spans 15 amino acids. CDR3 in amino acids: CASSRPGLLREKLFF. For the CDR3, the DNA is TGTGCCAGCAGTCGCCCAGGGCTCTTACGTGAAAAACTGTTTTTT.

The V gene is TRBV9, the J gene TRBJ2-3, with D possibly matching TRBD2 (6 bases). Trimming stripped 0 bases from V and 2 bases from J, with 10 bases between. CDR1 and CDR2 from the germline V gene are SGDLS and YYNGEE. The CDR3 sequence is 15 residues long. Here the CDR3 reads CASSVGGVYTDTQYF. The CDR3 DNA reads as TGTGCCAGCAGCGTAGGGGGGGTTTACACAGATACGCAGTATTTT. The variable domain in full, with the rest retrieved from reference TRBV9 and TRBJ2-3, is DSGVTQTPKHLITATGQRVTLRCSPRSGDLSVYWYQQSLDQGLQFLIQYYNGEERAKGNILERFSAQQFPDLHSELNLSSLELGDSALYFCASSVGGVYTDTQYFGPGTRLTVL.

This clone appeared a few times. This sequence joins TRBV11-3 and TRBJ2-2; D may be TRBD1 (5 bases). The CDR3 loop spans 13 amino acids. The V gene lost 2 bases and the J gene lost 5 bases, with 6 bases spanning the gap. Per the germline V gene, CDR1 is SGHNT and CDR2 is YENEEA. In nucleotides, the CDR3 is TGTGCCAGCAGCTTACAGGGAACCGGGGAGCTGTTTTTT. Amino acids: CASSLQGTGELFF.

The chain joins TRBV12-1 to TRBJ1-6; the D call of TRBD1 is as the table states it, not checked on the DNA. TRBV12-1 is deemed a pseudogene. This CDR3 has 14 residues. The CDR3 DNA is TGTGCCAGCAGCGTACAAACAGGGAAATCACCCCTCCACTTT. Protein sequence: CASSVQTGKSPLHF.

This chain uses TRBV18 with TRBJ2-5, with 10 bases fitting TRBD2. Germline CDR1 KGHSH, CDR2 LQKENI. V was pared by 5 bases and J by 2 bases, with 5 bases of the junction left unmatched. The CDR3 extends over 15 amino acids. CDR3 region: CASSKASGGQETQYF. The CDR3 nucleotides read TGTGCCAGCTCAAAAGCTAGCGGGGGTCAAGAGACCCAGTACTTC.

J is TRBJ2-2 and V is TRBV19; D possibly corresponds to TRBD1 (6 bases). Trimming removed 9 bases from V and 2 bases from J, with 16 bases in between. The CDR3 is 15 residues long. Germline lookup yields CDR1 LNHDA and CDR2 SQIVND (reference sequence). CDR3 DNA: TGTGCCAGCAGGACAGATATTGGCAACACCGGGGAGCTGTTTTTT. The encoded protein is CASRTDIGNTGELFF.

This chain connects TRBV19 to TRBJ2-1, with D perhaps matching TRBD1 (6 bases). The CDR3 covers 15 residues. V was pared by 7 bases and J by 2 bases, with 15 bases between. CDR1 is LNHDA and CDR2 is SQIVND in the germline V gene (reference sequence). In DNA, the CDR3 is TGTGCCAGTATTCAGGGGTCGGGGACCTACAATGAGCAGTTCTTC. Encoded protein: CASIQGSGTYNEQFF.